The 21 T cell receptor beta chains below were found in one sample sequenced in a study of T cell repertoires in cytomegalovirus infection. In TCRdb, the reads were re-called with MiXCR into one record per CDR3 protein. The sample consists of some 940,000 distinct CDR3 sequences, roughly 30% of them appearing once. These receptors have no identified antigens. Sequenced material: cultured CD8+ T cells from PBMCs, taken from culture after CMV antigen stimulation. These receptors all stem from a human donor in good health (CMV status not recorded). Some clones in this sample may be carry-over from other donors' samples.

This clonotype came up many times. The chain recombines TRBV7-8 with TRBJ1-5, with no clear D. CDR3 length equals 14 residues. Trimming removed 3 bases from V and 7 bases from J, with 13 bases in between. Germline-derived CDR1 and CDR2 are SGHVS and FQNEAQ. CDR3 protein: CASSLGGVSQPQHF. Written as DNA, the CDR3 is TGTGCCAGCAGCTTGGGCGGGGTGAGCCAGCCCCAGCATTTT.

The chain recombines TRBV10-2 with TRBJ1-1; possibly TRBD1 for D (5 bases). Trimming pared 5 bases from V and 3 bases from J, leaving 13 bases between. The germline V gene encodes CDR1 WSHSY and CDR2 SAAADI. The CDR3 covers 14 residues. The CDR3 nucleotides are TGCGCCAGCAGTACCGGGACCGTGGACACTGAAGCTTTCTTT. The encoded protein is CASSTGTVDTEAFF.

V and J are TRBV2 and TRBJ1-5; D uncertain. V was shortened by 7 bases and J by 0 bases, with 7 bases between the two germline ends. This CDR3 region has 13 residues. Germline V gene sequence: CDR1 SNHLY, CDR2 FYNNEI. This CDR3 is CASTLYSNQPQHF. The CDR3 DNA reads TGTGCCAGCACTCTCTATAGCAATCAGCCCCAGCATTTT.

The chain carries TRBV6-5 and TRBJ1-2; D is unclear. Trimming took 1 base from V and 2 from J, leaving 5 bases between them. The germline CDR1 and CDR2 sequences are MNHEY and SVGAGI. CDR3 length: 13 residues. DNA of the CDR3: TGTGCCAGCAGTTACTTCCAAAACTATGGCTACACCTTC. Amino acids: CASSYFQNYGYTF.

This clonotype was seen many times. The genes are TRBV4-1 and TRBJ2-7; 7 nucleotides match TRBD1. J lost 2 bases, V lost 5 bases, and 3 bases had no gene match. The CDR3 is made up of 13 amino acids. CDR1 MGHRA and CDR2 YSYEKL come from the germline V gene. The CDR3 loop is CASSDRATYEQYF. The CDR3 region has the DNA TGCGCCAGCAGCGACAGGGCCACCTACGAGCAGTACTTC.

This clonotype was observed a few times. The genes are TRBV19 and TRBJ2-7, with TRBD1 matching over 12 bases. The J segment lost 4 bases and the V segment lost 6 bases, leaving 7 bases of the junction unmatched. This CDR3 has 15 residues. Germline-derived CDR1 and CDR2 are LNHDA and SQIVND (reference sequence). In DNA form, the CDR3 reads TGTGCCAGTAGCCCGGGACAGGGGGCAAGGTACGAGCAGTACTTC. Amino acid sequence: CASSPGQGARYEQYF.

V is TRBV27 and J is TRBJ1-5, with 7 bases matching TRBD1. Germline V gene lookup returns CDR1 MNHEY and CDR2 SMNVEV (reference sequence). The length of the CDR3 is 17 residues. Unmatched junction bases numbered 5, after V lost 0 bases and J lost 0 bases. CDR3 residues: CASSLSSYRGSNQPQHF. CDR3 coding DNA: TGTGCCAGCAGTTTATCTTCGTACAGGGGTAGCAATCAGCCCCAGCATTTT.

V and J are TRBV4-1 and TRBJ2-1; TRBD2 might be the D (7 bases). Deletions cut 1 base from V and 2 bases from J, with 12 bases between. The CDR3 runs 16 residues. Germline V gives CDR1 MGHRA, CDR2 YSYEKL. The CDR3 is CASSQGGRGAYNEQFF. The CDR3 DNA sequence: TGCGCCAGCAGCCAAGGAGGGAGGGGGGCCTACAATGAGCAGTTCTTC.

This clonotype has just a few counts. The chain recombines TRBV7-9 with TRBJ2-1; 7 bases agree with TRBD2. V shed 5 bases and J 2 bases; nucleotides not matched to a gene: 6. CDR3 length: 15 residues. Germline V gene lookup returns CDR1 SEHNR and CDR2 FQNEAQ (reference sequence). The CDR3 DNA reads TGTGCCAGCAGCAAGGGACTATTTCCCTACAATGAGCAGTTCTTC. Residues: CASSKGLFPYNEQFF.

This chain uses TRBV28 with TRBJ1-5; D remains unclear. In germline, CDR1 is MDHEN, CDR2 SYDVKM. CDR3 size: 14 residues. V gave up 2 bases and J gave up 3 bases, with 8 bases separating them. The CDR3 sequence is CASSLRQHNQPQHF. Here the CDR3 DNA reads TGTGCCAGCAGTTTAAGGCAGCACAATCAGCCCCAGCATTTT.

This clonotype was seen at least ten times. The chain carries TRBV4-1 and TRBJ2-7; D tentatively fits TRBD1 or TRBD2 (5 bases each). Looked up from germline, CDR1 is MGHRA and CDR2 is YSYEKL. V shed 4 bases and J shed 1 base, with 17 bases lying between them. The CDR3 extends over 16 amino acids. The CDR3 bases are TGCGCCAGCAGCCTTACCGGGACCGGATTGTCCTACGAGCAGTACTTC. Translated, it gives CASSLTGTGLSYEQYF.

This chain uses TRBV12-5 with TRBJ1-3; 9 bases are a match to TRBD1. The ends lost 1 base at V and 4 bases at J; junction bases unmatched: 8. The CDR3 sequence is 17 residues long. In germline, CDR1 is LGHNT, CDR2 FRNRAP. CDR3 DNA: TGTGCTAGTGGTTTGGACCTGGACAGGGGAGTAGGAAACACCATATATTTT. Residues: CASGLDLDRGVGNTIYF.

V is TRBV11-3 and J is TRBJ2-1, with 7 bases identical to TRBD2. Trimming took 5 bases from V and 0 from J; bases not matched to a gene: 7. The CDR3 covers 16 residues. The germline V gene encodes CDR1 SGHNT and CDR2 YENEEA. CDR3 region: CASSIGAGSSYNEQFF. CDR3 DNA sequence: TGTGCCAGCAGCATTGGAGCGGGGAGCTCCTACAATGAGCAGTTCTTC.

This clonotype came up a few times. This chain joins TRBV7-6 and TRBJ2-3, with TRBD1 as a possible D gene (5 bases). V lost 5 bases, J lost 6 bases, and 15 bases lay in between. The CDR3 runs 14 residues. The V gene's germline CDR1 is SGHVS and CDR2 FNYEAQ. CDR3 sequence: CASSLLPGADTQYF. The DNA of the CDR3 is TGTGCCAGCAGCCTCCTACCTGGGGCCGATACGCAGTATTTT.

The chain couples TRBV2 to TRBJ1-2; D ambiguous. Trimming cost V 3 bases and J 4 bases, with 9 bases left between them. This CDR3 has 13 amino acids. The germline CDR1 and CDR2 sequences are SNHLY and FYNNEI. This chain's CDR3 is CASSDNFPYGYTF. CDR3 nucleotide sequence: TGTGCCAGCAGTGACAACTTCCCCTATGGCTACACCTTC.

The chain links TRBV19 to TRBJ1-1; D gene unclear. The germline V and J ends were trimmed by 9 bases and 3 bases, with 23 bases remaining between them. The CDR3 loop spans 16 amino acids. Per the germline V gene, CDR1 is LNHDA and CDR2 is SQIVND (reference sequence). The CDR3 bases are TGTGCCAGCCGAGTGGGCGCCTCGGGTTTGGACACTGAAGCTTTCTTT. This codes for CASRVGASGLDTEAFF.

This clonotype has only a few counts. The chain combines TRBV14 with TRBJ2-3; D is unresolved. The germline V gene has CDR1 SGHDN and CDR2 FVKESK. The V end lost 0 bases, the J end lost 2 bases, and 6 bases lay between the germline ends. This CDR3 comprises 14 residues. The CDR3 here is CASSQDEVTDTQYF. The CDR3 coding sequence is TGTGCCAGCAGCCAAGATGAGGTCACAGATACGCAGTATTTT.

This clonotype was found a few times. This sequence joins TRBV9 and TRBJ2-2; D call uncertain. The germline gives CDR1 SGDLS, CDR2 YYNGEE. The CDR3 is 17 residues long. Trimming pared 1 base from V and 0 bases from J, leaving 13 bases between. The CDR3: CASSVWADGSNTGELFF. The CDR3 nucleotides are TGTGCCAGCAGCGTATGGGCGGACGGCTCGAACACCGGGGAGCTGTTTTTT.

The J gene is TRBJ2-1, the V gene TRBV6-6; TRBD2 agrees at 13 bases. CDR1 is MNHNY and CDR2 is SVGAGI in the germline V gene (reference sequence). J lost 8 bases, V lost 7 bases, and 11 bases had no gene match. The CDR3 consists of 16 residues. Written as DNA, the CDR3 is TGTGCCAGCACGATGGTACTAGCGGGGGGGGGGGATGAGCAGTTCTTC. It is translated as CASTMVLAGGGDEQFF.

In its sample, this clonotype was seen a few times. The chain is built from TRBV6-5 and TRBJ1-2; D unclear. Looked up from germline, CDR1 is MNHEY and CDR2 is SVGAGI. This CDR3 spans 13 amino acids. V lost 6 bases and J 4 bases, leaving 12 bases between the germline ends. CDR3 protein: CASSPRGSYGYTF. CDR3 nucleotide sequence: TGTGCCAGCAGCCCTCGGGGATCCTATGGCTACACCTTC.

This clonotype was seen only a few times. The V and J genes are TRBV12-3 or TRBV12-4 and TRBJ2-3; 7 bases line up with TRBD1. Trimming at V came to 2 bases and at J to 5 bases, leaving 4 bases not matched to a gene. This CDR3 has 14 residues. CDR3 amino acids: CASSLRQGVDTQYF. The CDR3 nucleotides are TGTGCCAGCAGTTTAAGACAGGGAGTAGATACGCAGTATTTT.